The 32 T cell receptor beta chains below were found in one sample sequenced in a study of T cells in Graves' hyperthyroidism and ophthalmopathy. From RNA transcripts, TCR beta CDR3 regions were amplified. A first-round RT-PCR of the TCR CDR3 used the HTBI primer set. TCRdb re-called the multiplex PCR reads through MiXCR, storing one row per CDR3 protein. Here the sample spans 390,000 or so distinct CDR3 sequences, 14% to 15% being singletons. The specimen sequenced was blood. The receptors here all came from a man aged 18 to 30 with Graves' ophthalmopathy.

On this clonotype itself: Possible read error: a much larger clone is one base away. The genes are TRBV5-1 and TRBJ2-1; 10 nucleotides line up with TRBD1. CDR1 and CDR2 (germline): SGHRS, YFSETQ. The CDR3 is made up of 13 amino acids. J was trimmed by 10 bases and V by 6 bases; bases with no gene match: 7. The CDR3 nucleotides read TGCGCCAGCAACCGGGGACAGGGGCTCGAGCAGTTCTTC. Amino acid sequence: CASNRGQGLEQFF.

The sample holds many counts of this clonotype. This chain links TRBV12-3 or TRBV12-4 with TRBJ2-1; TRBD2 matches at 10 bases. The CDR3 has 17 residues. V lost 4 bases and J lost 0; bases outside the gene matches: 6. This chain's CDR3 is CASSSLASGSSYNEQFF. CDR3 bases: TGTGCCAGCAGTTCCCTGGCTAGCGGGAGCTCCTACAATGAGCAGTTCTTC.

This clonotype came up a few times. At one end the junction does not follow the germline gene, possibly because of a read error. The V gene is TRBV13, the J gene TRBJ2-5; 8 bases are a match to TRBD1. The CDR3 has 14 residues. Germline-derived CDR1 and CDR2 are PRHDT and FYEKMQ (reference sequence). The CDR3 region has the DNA TGCGCCAGCAGCTCAGGGGGCTCCGGGGAGACCCAGTACTTC. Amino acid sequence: CASSSGGSGETQYF.

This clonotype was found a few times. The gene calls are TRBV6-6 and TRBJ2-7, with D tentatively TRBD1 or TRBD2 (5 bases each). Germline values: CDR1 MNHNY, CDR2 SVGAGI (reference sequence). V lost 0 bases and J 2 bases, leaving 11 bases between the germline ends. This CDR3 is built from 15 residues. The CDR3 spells CASSYSGPLAYEQYF. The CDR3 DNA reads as TGTGCCAGCAGTTACTCGGGACCATTAGCCTACGAGCAGTACTTC.

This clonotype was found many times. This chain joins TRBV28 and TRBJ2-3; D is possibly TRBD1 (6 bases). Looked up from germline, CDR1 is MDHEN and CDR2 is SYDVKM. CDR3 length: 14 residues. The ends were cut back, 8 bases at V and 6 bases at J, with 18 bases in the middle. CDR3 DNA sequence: TGTGCCAGCCGGAAGGACAGCTTGGTGGATACGCAGTATTTT. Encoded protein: CASRKDSLVDTQYF.

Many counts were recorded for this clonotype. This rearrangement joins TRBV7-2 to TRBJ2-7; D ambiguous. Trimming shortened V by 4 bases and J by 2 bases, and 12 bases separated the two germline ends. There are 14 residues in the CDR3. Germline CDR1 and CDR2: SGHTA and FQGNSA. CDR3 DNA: TGTGCCAGCAGCTCCTCGACAACTCCCTACGAGCAGTACTTC. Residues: CASSSSTTPYEQYF.

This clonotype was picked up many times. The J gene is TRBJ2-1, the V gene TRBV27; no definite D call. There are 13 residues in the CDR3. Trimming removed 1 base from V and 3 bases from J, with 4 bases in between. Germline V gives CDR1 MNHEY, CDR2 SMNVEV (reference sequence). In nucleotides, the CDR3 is TGTGCCAGCAGTTTATACAGCTACAATGAGCAGTTCTTC. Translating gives CASSLYSYNEQFF.

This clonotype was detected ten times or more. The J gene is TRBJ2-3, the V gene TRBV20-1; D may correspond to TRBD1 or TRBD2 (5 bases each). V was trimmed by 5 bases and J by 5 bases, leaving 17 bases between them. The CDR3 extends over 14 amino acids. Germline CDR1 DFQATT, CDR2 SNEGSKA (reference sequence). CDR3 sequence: CSASRDLSGDTQYF. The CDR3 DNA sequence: TGCAGTGCTTCTCGGGACCTCTCCGGAGATACGCAGTATTTT.

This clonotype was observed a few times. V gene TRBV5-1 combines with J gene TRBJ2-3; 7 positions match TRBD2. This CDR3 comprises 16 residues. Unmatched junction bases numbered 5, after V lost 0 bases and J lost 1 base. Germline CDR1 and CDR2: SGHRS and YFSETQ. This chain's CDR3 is CASSLESSGGTDTQYF. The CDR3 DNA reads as TGCGCCAGCAGCTTGGAGTCTAGCGGAGGCACAGATACGCAGTATTTT.

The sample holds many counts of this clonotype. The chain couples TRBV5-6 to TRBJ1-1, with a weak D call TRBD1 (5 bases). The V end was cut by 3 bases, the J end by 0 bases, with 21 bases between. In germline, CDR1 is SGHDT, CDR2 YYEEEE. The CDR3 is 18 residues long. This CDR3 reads CASSWGWAATAMNTEAFF. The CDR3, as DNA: TGTGCCAGCAGCTGGGGGTGGGCGGCGACGGCCATGAACACTGAAGCTTTCTTT.

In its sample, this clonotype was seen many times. DNA for the CDR3: TGTGCCAACTCAGGGGACCCCTACAGGAACACTGAAGCTTTCTTT. Encoded protein: CANSGDPYRNTEAFF. This chain uses TRBV2 with TRBJ1-1, with D tentatively TRBD1 (6 bases). Germline CDR1 and CDR2: SNHLY and FYNNEI. V was shortened by 10 bases and J by 1 base, with 19 bases between the two germline ends. CDR3 length: 15 amino acids.

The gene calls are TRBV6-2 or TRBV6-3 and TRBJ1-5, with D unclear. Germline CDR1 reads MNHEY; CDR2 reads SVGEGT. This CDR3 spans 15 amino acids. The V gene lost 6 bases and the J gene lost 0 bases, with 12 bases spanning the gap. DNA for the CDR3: TGTGCCAGCAGGATTAAACAGCCTAGCAATCAGCCCCAGCATTTT. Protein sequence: CASRIKQPSNQPQHF.

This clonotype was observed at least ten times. CDR3 region: CASSHPDRESTDTQYF. The CDR3 bases are TGCGCCAGCAGCCACCCCGACAGGGAGAGCACAGATACGCAGTATTTT. The chain recombines TRBV4-1 with TRBJ2-3; 7 bases match TRBD1. After removal of 3 bases from V and 0 bases from J, the junction contained 6 bases not matched to a gene. Per germline, CDR1 MGHRA and CDR2 YSYEKL. The CDR3 extends over 16 amino acids.

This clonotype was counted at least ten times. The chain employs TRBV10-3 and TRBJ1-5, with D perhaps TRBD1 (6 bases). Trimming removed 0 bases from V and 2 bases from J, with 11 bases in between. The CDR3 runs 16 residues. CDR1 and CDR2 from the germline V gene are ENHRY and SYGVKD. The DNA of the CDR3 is TGTGCCATCAGTGAGTCGGTAGGGGGAGGCAATCAGCCCCAGCATTTT. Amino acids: CAISESVGGGNQPQHF.

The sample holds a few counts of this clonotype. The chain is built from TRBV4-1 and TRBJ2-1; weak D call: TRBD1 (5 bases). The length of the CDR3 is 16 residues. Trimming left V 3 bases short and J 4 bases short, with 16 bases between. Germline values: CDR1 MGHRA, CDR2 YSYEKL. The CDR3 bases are TGCGCCAGCAGCCAGCTAAGGGGTCCCCGATACAATGAGCAGTTCTTC. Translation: CASSQLRGPRYNEQFF.

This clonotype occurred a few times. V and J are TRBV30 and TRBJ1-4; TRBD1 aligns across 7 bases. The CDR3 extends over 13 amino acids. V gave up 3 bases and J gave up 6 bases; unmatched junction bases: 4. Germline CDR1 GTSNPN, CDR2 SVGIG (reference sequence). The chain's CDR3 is CAWSRQGYEKLFF. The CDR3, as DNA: TGTGCCTGGAGCCGACAGGGCTATGAAAAACTGTTTTTT.

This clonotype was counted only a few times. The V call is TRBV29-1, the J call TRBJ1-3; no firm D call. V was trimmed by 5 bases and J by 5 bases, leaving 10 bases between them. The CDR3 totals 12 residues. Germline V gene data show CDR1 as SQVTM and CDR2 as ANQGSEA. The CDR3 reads CSVHPHRNTIYF. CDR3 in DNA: TGCAGCGTTCATCCACACAGAAACACCATATATTTT.

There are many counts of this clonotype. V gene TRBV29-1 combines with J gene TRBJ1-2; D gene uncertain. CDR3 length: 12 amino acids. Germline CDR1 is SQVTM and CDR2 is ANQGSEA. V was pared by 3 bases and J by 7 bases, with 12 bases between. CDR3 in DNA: TGCAGCGTTGATTGGGGTGTGCGTGGCTACACCTTC. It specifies CSVDWGVRGYTF. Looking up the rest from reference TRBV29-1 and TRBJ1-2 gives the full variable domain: SAVISQKPSRDICQRGTSLTIQCQVDSQVTMMFWYRQQPGQSLTLIATANQGSEATYESGFVIDKFPISRPNLTFSTLTVSNMSPEDSSIYLCSVDWGVRGYTFGSGTRLTVV.

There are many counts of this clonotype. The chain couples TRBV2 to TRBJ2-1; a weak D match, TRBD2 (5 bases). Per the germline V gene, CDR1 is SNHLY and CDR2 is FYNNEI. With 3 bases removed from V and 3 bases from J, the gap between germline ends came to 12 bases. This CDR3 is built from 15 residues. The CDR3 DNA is TGTGCCAGCAGTGAGGACGGGAATGGCTACAATGAGCAGTTCTTC. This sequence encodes CASSEDGNGYNEQFF.

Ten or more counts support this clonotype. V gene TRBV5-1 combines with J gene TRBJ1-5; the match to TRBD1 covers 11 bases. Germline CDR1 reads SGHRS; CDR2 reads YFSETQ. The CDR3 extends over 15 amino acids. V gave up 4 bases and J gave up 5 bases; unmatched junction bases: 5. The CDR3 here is CASSGGQGVDQPQHF. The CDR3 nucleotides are TGCGCCAGCAGCGGGGGACAGGGGGTGGATCAGCCCCAGCATTTT.

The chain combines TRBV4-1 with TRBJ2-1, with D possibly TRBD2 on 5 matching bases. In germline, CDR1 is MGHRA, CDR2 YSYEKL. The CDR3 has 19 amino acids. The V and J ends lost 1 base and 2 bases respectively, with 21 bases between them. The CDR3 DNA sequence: TGCGCCAGCAGCCAAGGGACTCTTCCTAGGTTGCCCACCTACAATGAGCAGTTCTTC. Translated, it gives CASSQGTLPRLPTYNEQFF.

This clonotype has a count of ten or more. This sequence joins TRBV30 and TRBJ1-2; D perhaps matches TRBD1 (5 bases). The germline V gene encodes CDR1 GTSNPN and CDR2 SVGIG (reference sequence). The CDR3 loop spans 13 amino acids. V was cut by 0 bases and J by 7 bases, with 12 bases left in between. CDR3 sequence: CAWSVGRVAGYTF. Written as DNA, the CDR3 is TGTGCCTGGAGTGTTGGCAGGGTAGCTGGCTACACCTTC.

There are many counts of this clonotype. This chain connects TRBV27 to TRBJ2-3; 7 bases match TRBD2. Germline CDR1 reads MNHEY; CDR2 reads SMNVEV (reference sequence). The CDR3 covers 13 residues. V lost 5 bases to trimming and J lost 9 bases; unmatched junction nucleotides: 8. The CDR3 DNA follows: TGTGCCAGCAGTATCGGGGGGTTCGGGACGCAGTATTTT. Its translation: CASSIGGFGTQYF.

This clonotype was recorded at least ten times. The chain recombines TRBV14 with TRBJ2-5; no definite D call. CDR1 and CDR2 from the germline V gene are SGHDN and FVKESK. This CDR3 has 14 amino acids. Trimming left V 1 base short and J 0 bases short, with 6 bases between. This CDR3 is CASSQASYQETQYF. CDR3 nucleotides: TGTGCCAGCAGCCAAGCGTCGTACCAAGAGACCCAGTACTTC.

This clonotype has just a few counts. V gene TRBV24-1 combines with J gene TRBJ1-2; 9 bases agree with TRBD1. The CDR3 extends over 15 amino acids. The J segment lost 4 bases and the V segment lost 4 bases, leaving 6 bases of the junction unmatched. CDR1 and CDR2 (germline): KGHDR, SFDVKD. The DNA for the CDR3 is TGTGCCACCAGTGAACCGGGACAGGGAGTCTATGGCTACACCTTC. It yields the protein CATSEPGQGVYGYTF.

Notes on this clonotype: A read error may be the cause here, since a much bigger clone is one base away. The CDR3 DNA follows: TGCGCCAGCAGCCAATCCGGGAGCTACAATGGGCAGTTCTTC. Translated: CASSQSGSYNGQFF. V and J are TRBV4-1 and TRBJ2-1; perhaps TRBD2 as D (6 bases). The CDR3 is 14 residues long. CDR1 and CDR2 (germline): MGHRA, YSYEKL.

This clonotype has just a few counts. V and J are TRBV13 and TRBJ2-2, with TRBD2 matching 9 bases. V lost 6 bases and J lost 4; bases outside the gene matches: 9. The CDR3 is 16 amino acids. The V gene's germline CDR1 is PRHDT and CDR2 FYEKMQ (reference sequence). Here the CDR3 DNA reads TGTGCCAGCAGACTTGAGAGCGGGGGGTTCACCGGGGAGCTGTTTTTT. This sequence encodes CASRLESGGFTGELFF.

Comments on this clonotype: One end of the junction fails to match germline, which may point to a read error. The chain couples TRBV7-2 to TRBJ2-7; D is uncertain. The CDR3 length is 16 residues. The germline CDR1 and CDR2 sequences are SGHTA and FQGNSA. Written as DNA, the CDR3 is TGCGCCAGCAGCCAAGATGGCCTACAGCACCCCTACGAGCAGTACTTC. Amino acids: CASSQDGLQHPYEQYF.

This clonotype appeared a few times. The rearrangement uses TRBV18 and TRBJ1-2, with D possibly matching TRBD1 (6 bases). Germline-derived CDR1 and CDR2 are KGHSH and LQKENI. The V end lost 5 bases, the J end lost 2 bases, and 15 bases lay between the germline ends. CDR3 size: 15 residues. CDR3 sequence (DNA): TGTGCCAGCTCAGATTTTGGGGGCTCCAACTATGGCTACACCTTC. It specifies CASSDFGGSNYGYTF.

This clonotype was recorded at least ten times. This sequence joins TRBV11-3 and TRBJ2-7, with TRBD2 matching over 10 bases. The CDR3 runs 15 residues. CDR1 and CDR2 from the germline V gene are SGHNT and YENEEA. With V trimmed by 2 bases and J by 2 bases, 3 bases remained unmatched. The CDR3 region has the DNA TGTGCCAGCAGCTTAACTAGCGGGGTAGCCTACGAGCAGTACTTC. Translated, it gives CASSLTSGVAYEQYF.

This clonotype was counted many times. This chain's CDR3 is CAWSFLGDQPQHF. The CDR3 DNA follows: TGTGCCTGGAGTTTCCTAGGGGATCAGCCCCAGCATTTT. V and J are TRBV30 and TRBJ1-5, with TRBD1 as a possible D gene (5 bases). CDR1 is GTSNPN, CDR2 SVGIG, per germline (reference sequence). Trimming removed 2 bases at V and 5 bases at J, with 10 bases between. The CDR3 extends over 13 amino acids.

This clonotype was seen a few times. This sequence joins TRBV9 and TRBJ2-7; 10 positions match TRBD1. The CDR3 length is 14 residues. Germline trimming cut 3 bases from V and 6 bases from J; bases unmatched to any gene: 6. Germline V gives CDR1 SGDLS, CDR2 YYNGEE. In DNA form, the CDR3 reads TGTGCCAGCAGCGCCACCGGGACAGGGGTCGAGCAGTACTTC. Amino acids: CASSATGTGVEQYF.